The clone carrying this TCR beta chain occurred a few times. The data were taken from a study of blood T cells in healthy people across ages. With a J-beta primer mix and a sample-barcoded 5' primer, a second PCR ran about 7 to 12 cycles. MiXCR, applied by TCRdb to the 5' RACE reads, yields one record per CDR3 protein. Seen here are 1.5 million to 2 million distinct CDR3 sequences, under 30% observed once, and the top ten hold 7.7%. Germline CDR1 is MDHEN and CDR2 is SYDVKM. Losses at the gene ends were 6 bases for V and 9 bases for J; bases not matched to a gene: 8. The CDR3 contains 13 residues. This chain uses TRBV28 with TRBJ1-1, with TRBD1 identical over 9 bases. This clonotype originated in a woman under 40 in good health. Sequenced: blood. In DNA, the CDR3 is TGTGCCAGCAGATTGACCGGGACAGGGAAAGCTTTCTTT. This gives the protein CASRLTGTGKAFF.